This record covers a single TCR beta chain. This clone was detected a few times. Its antigen is not yet known. The input lacks base qualities; no much larger clone sits a single base away. The cohort was made up of about 610 healthy bone marrow donors. All cohort members were sampled while nominally healthy, although unrecorded immune exposures were likely present. The donor tested CMV seronegative, placing the donor among the roughly 400 seronegative members of the cohort. Every donor gave a peripheral blood sample, and the peripheral blood mononuclear cells from that sample were used for TCR beta sequencing. The Qiagen DNeasy Blood Extraction Kit was used to extract genomic DNA from the blood cell samples. The data were taken from a study of cytomegalovirus exposure and HLA in healthy donors (dated by TCRdb to 2015 to 2018). Some background on the complete study: An earlier analysis of 587 of the donors reported 276 Gb of sequence data and some 110 million unique TCR beta sequences obtained from roughly 180 million T cells. An early release covering 550 to 700 HLA-typed donors comprised approximately 300 gigabases of sequencing data and roughly 86 million unique TCR sequences. Of the 300 to 500 genotyped donors, less than 90% were placed in the genetic ancestry cluster associated with self-reported Caucasian donors. The study aimed to test whether signatures of past pathogen exposure could be identified by cataloging public T cell receptors. Using immunosequencing, the study profiled T cell repertoires from about 650 subjects and related those repertoires to cytomegalovirus serostatus. Besides the first cohort of under 700 subjects, a separate validation cohort made up of 120 or so different subjects was used. The study combined high-throughput TCR immunosequencing, statistical association of individual TCRs with disease status, and machine learning to predict cytomegalovirus infection status. A later analysis re-analyzed previously published TCR beta repertoires from roughly 690 donors and added high-resolution HLA genotyping to study TCR occurrence patterns. Rather than using new phenotypic data, the later analysis identified candidate immune exposures from TCR beta sequences and from how often those sequences occurred across donors. To decide whether each TCR beta V gene segment behaved as functional or pseudogenic, an earlier analysis of nearly 600 of the donors relied on high-throughput TCR beta sequencing. Alongside the repertoire data, information on donor age, sex, ethnicity and CMV serostatus was compiled. Genome-wide SNP genotypes for about 65% of the 666 donors were used in a later genetic analysis, which treated that subset as a discovery cohort. All discovery cohort repertoires had been generated on a single sequencing platform. Class I and class II HLA loci were covered by the typing at four-digit resolution. Typing coverage differed by locus: A, B, C, DRB1 and DQB1 were typed in about 620-640 donors, DQA1 in about 500, DPA1 in 600 to 610, and DPB1 in just under 480. Several DR-DQ haplotypes were handled as single units for association and clustering because linkage in the cohort was strong. On average, around 240,000 unique TCR beta nucleotide sequences were sequenced per donor among roughly 430 genotyped donors of the cohort, with 15% to 20% of those sequences being non-productive. Summary of the overall study and its limitations: The classifier was reported to diagnose cytomegalovirus status with high specificity and sensitivity in both the original and validation cohorts. Correlated functional status among segregating V segments might reflect linkage disequilibrium, but an unknown experimental factor could not be ruled out. It was suggested by the authors that the approach could potentially be generalized to other disease states and immunological phenotypes. A later genetic analysis associated a missense DCLRE1C variant with V-gene and J-gene trimming of TCR beta chains, and an independent cohort replicated the association. In an earlier analysis of 450 to 750 of the donors, most TCR beta V segments appeared in productive rearrangements about 87% or about 30% of the time, broadly matching IMGT annotations. The study listed approximately 150 TCR beta chains as associated with cytomegalovirus. Several of the top co-occurrence clusters appeared to be linked to parvovirus B19, influenza, CMV and Epstein-Barr virus, according to a later analysis. When HLA alleles, especially DR and DQ, strongly co-occurred, TCR associations were difficult to assign to individual alleles. Across donors, most TCR sequences were observed very rarely, whereas some public TCRs were present in many individuals. In a later analysis, HLA-associated TCR beta chains showed more clonal expansion and lower generation probabilities than non-associated chains that were equally common. Sequencing depth was assumed to be roughly uniform across donors in the presence/absence analyses, though that assumption may not hold. At a false discovery rate of 0.05, a later analysis linked approximately 18,000 TCR beta sequences to specific HLA alleles. A further reported finding was that TCR beta sequences accurately predicted the HLA-A and HLA-B alleles for most subjects in the first cohort. A later analysis found that TCR association rates varied across HLA loci, with DRB1 alleles showing the most associated TCRs and HLA-C alleles the fewest. Most CMV-associated TCR beta chains appeared to be HLA-restricted in a later analysis, and the HLA associations seemed to be driven largely by CMV exposure. A cluster of highly shared sequence variants was judged likely to be a technical artifact of the sequencing pipeline. In vitro tests confirmed that a few of the cytomegalovirus-associated TCR beta chains recognize cytomegalovirus antigens. In this cohort, only TCR beta chains were sequenced, and detectable features were limited by the absence of alpha or paired-chain data. Because some donors lacked HLA typing at each locus, the association tests relied only on the typed subset. The earlier analysis of approximately 590 of the donors excluded some 15 rarely observed V segments, including chromosome 9 orphons, because counts were too low. A later genetic analysis reported fewer N-insertions in productive TCRs among donors in an Asian-associated ancestry cluster than the roughly 670-donor mean. For the cohort, immune exposure information was limited to CMV serostatus.

To prepare the library, the immunoSEQ multiplex PCR assay was applied. The multiplex PCR relied on a mix of 60 forward primers for TCR Vbeta segments and 13 reverse primers for TCR Jbeta segments. Amplification of the CDR3 region of rearranged TCR beta genes was performed with a multiplex PCR assay on genomic DNA. On the Illumina HiSeq System, the amplified TCR beta libraries were sequenced as 87-base-pair reads. From the authors' description of their analysis: A later analysis tallied tens of millions of unique TCR beta chains across the 666 repertoires, and about 12 million of those chains were shared by two or more donors. To remove PCR and sequencing errors, raw reads were error-corrected and collapsed into unique sequences using a nearest-neighbor algorithm that merged closely related sequences. Alignment of CDR3 sequences to IMGT reference sequences was used to assign V, D and J gene segments. For a sequence to be retained, a match of at least six nucleotides to both a V gene segment and a J gene segment was required. Rearrangements were classified as productive when the CDR3 lacked stop codons and remained in frame with V and J, and all other rearrangements were classified as non-productive. CDR3 was defined by IMGT convention, running from the second conserved V-encoded cysteine to the conserved J-encoded phenylalanine. The earlier analysis of 500 to 750 of the donors excluded any sequence lacking an unambiguous match to a single V gene segment. In an earlier analysis of roughly 500 of the donors, V segments were called functional above 56.7% productive rearrangements and were called segregating when the between-donor standard deviation exceeded 5%. A statistical classification framework was built to diagnose cytomegalovirus status from the catalog of TCR beta chain sequences. A later analysis assigned V and J genes by comparing TCR nucleotide sequences with IMGT/GENE-DB human TR gene sequences. The TCRdist pipeline was used in a later analysis to assign CDR3 sequences and most-parsimonious VDJ recombination scenarios. In a later analysis, every TCR beta chain was defined by the combination of its CDR3 amino acid sequence and its V-gene family, and reads without a unique V-gene family were dropped. To address suspected cross-contamination and a sequencing artifact, a later analysis removed under 600 highly shared, low-generation-probability nucleotide sequences. In a later analysis, a clonal expansion index for each public chain was calculated from normalized within-repertoire ranks of inferred template counts. A later analysis computed generation probabilities with a VDJ recombination model fitted to out-of-frame rearrangements, and checked the results against IGoR. Hypergeometric tests were used in a later analysis to score TCR-TCR, TCR-HLA and TCR-CMV co-occurrence, with a repertoire-size bias correction applied to the TCR pairs. To estimate false discovery rates, a later analysis permuted the HLA or CMV assignments 20 times. A later analysis grouped co-occurring TCRs with DBSCAN, adding TCRdist sequence similarity when clustering within HLA-allele-positive subsets. Co-occurrence clustering excluded repertoires with fewer than 30,000 or more than 120,000 public chains, plus five with anomalous nucleotide sharing. Drawn from immuneACCESS, this table holds only the in-frame rearrangements with V and J called that TCRdb kept. Clones are partly lost; checked studies trace under half to an unresolved V gene and leave the rest unexplained. V and J calls and clone size are given by that table; D and trimming were obtained from the DNA. For this sample the table gives about 200,000 clones, of which roughly 83% were detected only once. The ten largest account for under 0.85% of the sample.

The origin of this receptor is a boy aged 2 to 10 in good health and CMV-seronegative. The sequenced sample consisted of PBMCs.

The DNA is TGTGCCAGCAACCCGACAGGGGGCTACACTGAAGCTTTCTTT. The encoded protein is CASNPTGGYTEAFF. The chain is made from TRBV2 and TRBJ1-1, and TRBD1 aligns with 10 junction nucleotides. Per the germline V gene, SNHLY is the CDR1 and FYNNEI is the CDR2. The cysteine opens and the phenylalanine closes a CDR3 of 14 amino acids. Only the CDR3 region is kept as DNA, spanning 42 bases read in frame from base 1. V is trimmed back by 7 bases and J by 3 bases, and the junction contains 5 bases that no gene match accounts for.